Listed below are T cell receptor beta chains from one sample, sequenced in a study of blood T cell repertoires in COVID-19. Only in-frame clones appear in the TCRdb table, and some are missing; sequencing was by immunoSEQ multiplex PCR. The sample holds fewer than 150,000 clones, roughly 80% seen once. Sequencing input: peripheral blood. These receptors were obtained from a woman between 25 and 40 years old who had recovered from COVID-19. Each CDR3 is given with its conserved first and last residue. The D gene is left open where the match is weak. Not all rows give a size; the values are once, few, many and, for expanded clones, a class.

d_call	clone_size	v_call	j_call	cdr3_aa	cdr3_nt
.	once	TRBV19	TRBJ2-3	CASSLSRGRRYTDTQYF	TGTGCCAGTAGCCTATCGCGGGGCCGACGATACACAGATACGCAGTATTTT
.	.	TRBV4-1	TRBJ2-6	CASSQVIGGPSGANVLTF	TGCGCCAGCAGCCAGGTTATCGGGGGTCCCTCTGGGGCCAACGTCCTGACTTTC
.	.	TRBV27	TRBJ1-1	CASSSLLPSRDNSNAEAFF	TGTGCCAGCAGTTCTCTACTCCCCTCGAGGGACAATAGCAACGCTGAAGCTTTCTTT
TRBD2	.	TRBV4-1	TRBJ2-7	CASSPYSGVVYEQYF	TGCGCCAGCAGCCCTTATAGCGGGGTTGTCTACGAGCAGTACTTC
TRBD2	.	TRBV4-2	TRBJ2-1	CASSQGSGEYNEQFF	TGTGCCAGCAGCCAAGGTAGCGGGGAGTACAATGAGCAGTTCTTC
.	.	TRBV7-2	TRBJ2-3	CASSLGGEGENTQYF	TGTGCCAGCAGCTTAGGGGGAGAGGGTGAGAATACGCAGTATTTT
TRBD1	.	TRBV20-1	TRBJ1-2	CSATGQGGYTF	TGCAGTGCTACCGGACAGGGAGGCTACACCTTC
TRBD1	once	TRBV28	TRBJ2-1	CASTQGGLYNEQFF	TGTGCCAGCACACAAGGGGGCCTCTACAATGAGCAGTTCTTC
TRBD1	.	TRBV15	TRBJ2-3	CATSRFGTGFPDTQYF	TGTGCCACCAGCAGGTTTGGGACAGGGTTTCCAGATACGCAGTATTTT
TRBD1	.	TRBV18	TRBJ2-7	CASSPDRVDSYEQYF	TGTGCCAGCTCACCAGACAGGGTGGACTCCTACGAGCAGTACTTC
.	.	TRBV18	TRBJ2-1	CASSPSNTHEQFF	TGTGCCAGCTCACCATCTAATACGCATGAGCAGTTCTTC
TRBD2	.	TRBV4-1	TRBJ2-7	CASSQLAGENYEQYF	TGCGCCAGCAGCCAATTAGCGGGAGAGAATTACGAGCAGTACTTC
TRBD2	.	TRBV18	TRBJ2-2	CASTGLAERNTGELFF	TGTGCCAGCACGGGACTAGCGGAACGAAACACCGGGGAGCTGTTTTTT
.	.	TRBV7-9	TRBJ2-7	CASSLGPGEQYF	TGTGCCAGCAGCTTAGGGCCGGGGGAGCAGTACTTC
.	.	TRBV7-9	TRBJ2-1	CASSPGGAVNEQFF	TGTGCCAGCAGCCCAGGCGGGGCAGTCAATGAGCAGTTCTTC
.	once	TRBV2	TRBJ2-3	CASSGRGGRTDTQYF	TGTGCCAGCAGCGGTCGGGGTGGGCGCACAGATACGCAGTATTTT